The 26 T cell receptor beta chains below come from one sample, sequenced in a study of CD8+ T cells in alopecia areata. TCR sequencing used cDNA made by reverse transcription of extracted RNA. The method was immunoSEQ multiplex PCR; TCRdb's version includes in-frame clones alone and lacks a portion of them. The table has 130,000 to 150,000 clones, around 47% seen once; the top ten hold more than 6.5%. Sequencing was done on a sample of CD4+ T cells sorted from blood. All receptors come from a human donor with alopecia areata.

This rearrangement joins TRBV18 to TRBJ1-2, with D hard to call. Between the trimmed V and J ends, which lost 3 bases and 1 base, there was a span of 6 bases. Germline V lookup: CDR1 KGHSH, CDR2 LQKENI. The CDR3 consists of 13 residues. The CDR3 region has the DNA TGTGCCAGCTCACCGGACGGTAACTATGGCTACACCTTC. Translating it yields CASSPDGNYGYTF.

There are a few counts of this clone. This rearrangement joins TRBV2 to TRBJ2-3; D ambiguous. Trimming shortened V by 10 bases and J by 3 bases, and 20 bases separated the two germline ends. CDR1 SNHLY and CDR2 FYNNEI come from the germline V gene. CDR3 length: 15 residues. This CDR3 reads CATKSYSGYTDTQYF. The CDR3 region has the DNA TGTGCCACGAAATCCTACTCGGGTTATACAGATACGCAGTATTTT.

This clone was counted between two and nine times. CDR3 coding DNA: TGCAGCGTTCAGGTACAAGAGACCCAGTACTTC. This sequence encodes CSVQVQETQYF. The V call is TRBV29-1, the J call TRBJ2-5; D remains unclear. V was pared by 5 bases and J by 2 bases, with 6 bases between. The CDR3 is 11 amino acids. Germline V gene data show CDR1 as SQVTM and CDR2 as ANQGSEA.

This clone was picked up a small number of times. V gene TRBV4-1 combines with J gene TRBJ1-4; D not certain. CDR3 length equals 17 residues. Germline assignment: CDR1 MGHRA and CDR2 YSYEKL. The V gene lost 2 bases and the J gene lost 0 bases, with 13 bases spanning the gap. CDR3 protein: CASSQSPNSATNEKLFF. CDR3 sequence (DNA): TGCGCCAGCAGCCAATCACCGAACAGTGCAACTAATGAAAAACTGTTTTTT.

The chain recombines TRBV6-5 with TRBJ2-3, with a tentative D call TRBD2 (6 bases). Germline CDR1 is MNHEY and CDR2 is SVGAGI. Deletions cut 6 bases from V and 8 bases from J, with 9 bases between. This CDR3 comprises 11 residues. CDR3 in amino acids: CASSRGGTQYF. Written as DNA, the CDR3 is TGTGCCAGCAGCCGGGGAGGTACGCAGTATTTT.

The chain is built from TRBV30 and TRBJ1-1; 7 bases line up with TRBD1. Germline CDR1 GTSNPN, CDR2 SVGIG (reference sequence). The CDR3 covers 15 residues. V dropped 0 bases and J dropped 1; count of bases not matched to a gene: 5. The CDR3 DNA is TGTGCCTGGAGTGTACTAGGACAGGAGAACACTGAAGCTTTCTTT. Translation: CAWSVLGQENTEAFF.

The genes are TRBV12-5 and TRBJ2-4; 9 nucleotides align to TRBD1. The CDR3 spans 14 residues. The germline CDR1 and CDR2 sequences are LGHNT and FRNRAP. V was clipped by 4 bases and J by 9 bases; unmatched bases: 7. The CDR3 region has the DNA TGTGCTAGTGGTTGGGGGGACAGGGATGTCATTCAGTACTTC. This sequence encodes CASGWGDRDVIQYF.

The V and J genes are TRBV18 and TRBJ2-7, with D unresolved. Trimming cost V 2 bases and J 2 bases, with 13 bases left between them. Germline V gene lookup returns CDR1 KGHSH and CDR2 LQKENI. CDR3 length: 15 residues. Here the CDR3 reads CASSPSVGPTYEQYF. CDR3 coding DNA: TGTGCCAGCTCACCATCGGTCGGGCCGACCTACGAGCAGTACTTC.

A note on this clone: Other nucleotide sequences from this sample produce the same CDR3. The CDR3 DNA reads TGCAGCGTTGTCGTAGGGACAGCCTCCTACGAGCAGTACTTC. The encoded protein is CSVVVGTASYEQYF. The V call is TRBV29-1, the J call TRBJ2-7, with 7 bases that match TRBD1. From germline, CDR1 is SQVTM and CDR2 ANQGSEA. J lost 0 bases, V lost 4 bases, and 6 bases had no gene match. The CDR3 consists of 14 residues.

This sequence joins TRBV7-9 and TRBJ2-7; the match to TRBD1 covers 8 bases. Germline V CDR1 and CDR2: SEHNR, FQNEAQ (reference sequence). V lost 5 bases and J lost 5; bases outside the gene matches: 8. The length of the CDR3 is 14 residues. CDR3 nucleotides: TGTGCCAGCAGCCCAGCCAGGGGGCACCACGAGCAGTACTTC. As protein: CASSPARGHHEQYF.

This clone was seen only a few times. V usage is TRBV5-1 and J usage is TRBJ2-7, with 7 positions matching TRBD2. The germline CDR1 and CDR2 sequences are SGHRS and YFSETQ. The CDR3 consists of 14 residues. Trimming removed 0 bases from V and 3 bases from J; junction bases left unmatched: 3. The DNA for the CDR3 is TGCGCCAGCAGCTTGGCCAGCGGGATCTACGAGCAGTACTTC. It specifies CASSLASGIYEQYF.

CDR3 nucleotides: TGCAGTGCGCGGGACAGGGCCAAACTGTTTTTT. Its translation: CSARDRAKLFF. J is TRBJ1-4 and V is TRBV20-1, with 9 positions matching TRBD1. The V gene end was trimmed by 6 bases and the J gene end by 11 bases; junction bases not matched to a gene: 4. Germline V CDR1 and CDR2: DFQATT, SNEGSKA (reference sequence). The CDR3 is 11 amino acids.

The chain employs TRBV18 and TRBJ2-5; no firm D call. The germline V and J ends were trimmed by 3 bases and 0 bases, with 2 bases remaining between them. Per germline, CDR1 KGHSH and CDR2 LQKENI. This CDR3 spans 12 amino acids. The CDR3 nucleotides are TGTGCCAGCTCACCGTACCAAGAGACCCAGTACTTC. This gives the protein CASSPYQETQYF.

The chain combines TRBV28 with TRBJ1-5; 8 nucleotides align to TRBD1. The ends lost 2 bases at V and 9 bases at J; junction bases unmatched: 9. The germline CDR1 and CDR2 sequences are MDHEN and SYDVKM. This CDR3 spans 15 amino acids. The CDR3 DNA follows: TGTGCCAGCAGTTTAGGGGCAGGGGGCGTGGGGCCCCAGCATTTT. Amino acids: CASSLGAGGVGPQHF. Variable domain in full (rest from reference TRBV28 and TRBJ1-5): DVKVTQSSRYLVKRTGEKVFLECVQDMDHENMFWYRQDPGLGLRLIYFSYDVKMKEKGDIPEGYSVSREKKERFSLILESASTNQTSMYLCASSLGAGGVGPQHFGDGTRLSIL.

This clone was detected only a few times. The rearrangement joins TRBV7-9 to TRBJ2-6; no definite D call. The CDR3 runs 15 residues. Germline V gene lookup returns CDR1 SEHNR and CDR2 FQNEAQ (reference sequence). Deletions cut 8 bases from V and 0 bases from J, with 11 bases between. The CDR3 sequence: CASRTVDSGANVLTF. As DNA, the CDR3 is TGTGCCAGCCGAACTGTGGACTCTGGGGCCAACGTCCTGACTTTC.

The CDR3 DNA follows: TGTGCCAGCAGCGTAGCACTAGCTGCAGATACGCAGTATTTT. Translating it yields CASSVALAADTQYF. The J gene is TRBJ2-3, the V gene TRBV9; TRBD2 is a possible D gene (6 bases). CDR1 SGDLS and CDR2 YYNGEE come from the germline V gene. The CDR3 totals 14 residues. The germline V and J ends were trimmed by 0 bases and 4 bases, with 9 bases remaining between them.

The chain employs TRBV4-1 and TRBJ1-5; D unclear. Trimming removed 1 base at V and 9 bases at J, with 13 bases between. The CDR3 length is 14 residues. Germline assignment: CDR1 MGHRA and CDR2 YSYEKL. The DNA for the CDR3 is TGCGCCAGCAGCCAAGTTTTGGCGGGCGGGCCCCAGCATTTT. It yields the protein CASSQVLAGGPQHF.

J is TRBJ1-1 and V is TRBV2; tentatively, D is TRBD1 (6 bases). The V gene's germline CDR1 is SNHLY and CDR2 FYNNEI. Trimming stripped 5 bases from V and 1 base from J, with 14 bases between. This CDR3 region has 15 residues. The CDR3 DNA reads TGTGCCAGCAGTCAAACAGGGATGAAGAACACTGAAGCTTTCTTT. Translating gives CASSQTGMKNTEAFF.

CDR3 in DNA: TGTGCCAGCAGCGCAGGGGGCCGGGTGAACTATGGCTACACCTTC. This encodes CASSAGGRVNYGYTF. This chain joins TRBV9 and TRBJ1-2; TRBD1 matches 8 bases. This CDR3 contains 15 residues. V shed 3 bases and J 2 bases; nucleotides not matched to a gene: 6. The germline gives CDR1 SGDLS, CDR2 YYNGEE.

The CDR3 nucleotides read TGTGCCAGCAGTTTAATAACCGGGGAGCTGTTTTTT. It encodes CASSLITGELFF. The chain couples TRBV28 to TRBJ2-2; D unresolved. The length of the CDR3 is 12 residues. The germline gives CDR1 MDHEN, CDR2 SYDVKM. The V end was cut by 2 bases, the J end by 5 bases, with 3 bases between.

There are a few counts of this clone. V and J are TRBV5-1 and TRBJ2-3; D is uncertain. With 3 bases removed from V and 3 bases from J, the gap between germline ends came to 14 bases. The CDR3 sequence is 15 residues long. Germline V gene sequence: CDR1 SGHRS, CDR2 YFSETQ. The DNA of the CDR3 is TGCGCCAGCAGCTGGTGGGTCCGTGAGACAGATACGCAGTATTTT. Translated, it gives CASSWWVRETDTQYF.

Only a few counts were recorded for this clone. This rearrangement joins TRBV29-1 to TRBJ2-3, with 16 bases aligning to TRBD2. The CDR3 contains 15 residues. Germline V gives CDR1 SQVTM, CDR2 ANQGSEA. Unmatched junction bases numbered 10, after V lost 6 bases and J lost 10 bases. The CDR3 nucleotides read TGCAGCGTAAATCCGGGACTAGCGGGAGGGAGTGCGCAGTATTTT. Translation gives CSVNPGLAGGSAQYF.

CDR3: CASSGRGTYGYTF. The CDR3 DNA reads as TGTGCCAGCAGTGGGAGGGGTACCTATGGCTACACCTTC. The chain combines TRBV2 with TRBJ1-2, with D possibly matching TRBD1 (5 bases). CDR1 is SNHLY, CDR2 FYNNEI, per germline. The CDR3 has 13 amino acids. The V end lost 4 bases, the J end lost 4 bases, and 10 bases lay between the germline ends.

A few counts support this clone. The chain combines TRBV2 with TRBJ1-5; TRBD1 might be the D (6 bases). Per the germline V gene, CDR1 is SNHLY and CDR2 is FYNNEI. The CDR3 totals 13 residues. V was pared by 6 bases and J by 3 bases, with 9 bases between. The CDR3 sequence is CASSGGLNQPQHF. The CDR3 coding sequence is TGTGCCAGCAGCGGGGGGCTCAATCAGCCCCAGCATTTT.

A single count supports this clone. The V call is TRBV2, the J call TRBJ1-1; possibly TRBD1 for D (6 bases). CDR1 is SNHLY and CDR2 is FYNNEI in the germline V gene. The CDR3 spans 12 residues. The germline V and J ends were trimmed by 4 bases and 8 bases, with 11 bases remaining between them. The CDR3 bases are TGTGCCAGCAGTGTTACAGGGTACGAAGCTTTCTTT. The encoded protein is CASSVTGYEAFF.

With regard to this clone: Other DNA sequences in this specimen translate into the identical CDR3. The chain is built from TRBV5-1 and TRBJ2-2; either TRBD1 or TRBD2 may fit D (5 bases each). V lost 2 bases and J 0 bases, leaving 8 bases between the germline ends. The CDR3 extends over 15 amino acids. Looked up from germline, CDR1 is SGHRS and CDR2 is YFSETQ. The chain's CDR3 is CASSLGTANTGELFF. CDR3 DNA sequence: TGCGCCAGCAGCTTAGGGACGGCGAACACCGGGGAGCTGTTTTTT.